The rows below give T cell receptor beta chains drawn from one sample of a study of blood T cell repertoires in COVID-19. This table comes from immunoSEQ multiplex PCR, and its TCRdb copy is limited to in-frame clones, with some not included. The sample shows more than 150,000 clones, around 90% of them seen only once. Sequencing was carried out using PBMCs or T cells enriched from blood (not recorded which). These receptors were collected from a woman in her 30s who had recovered from COVID-19. CDR3s leave out the opening cysteine and the closing phenylalanine or tryptophan. Where a row states a size, it is once, few, many or the class of an expanded clone; other rows omit it.

clone_size: .; j_call: TRBJ2-1; v_call: TRBV12-5; cdr3_aa: ASELEGLYNEQF
clone_size: .; j_call: TRBJ1-6; v_call: TRBV9; cdr3_aa: ASSVGRGRHNSPLH
clone_size: .; j_call: TRBJ1-5; v_call: TRBV4-3; cdr3_aa: ASSQSVSSNQPQH
clone_size: .; j_call: TRBJ2-3; v_call: TRBV5-6; cdr3_aa: ASSLATGTGTDTQY
clone_size: .; j_call: TRBJ1-1; v_call: TRBV27; cdr3_aa: ASKGGESGNTEAF
clone_size: .; j_call: TRBJ1-2; v_call: TRBV24-1; cdr3_aa: ATRDSLGYT
clone_size: .; j_call: TRBJ1-4; v_call: TRBV19; cdr3_aa: ASRDRAATNEKLF
clone_size: .; j_call: TRBJ1-4; v_call: TRBV6-1; cdr3_aa: ASSEVGRGNEKLF
clone_size: .; j_call: TRBJ1-1; v_call: TRBV18; cdr3_aa: ASSPQDRGYTEAF
clone_size: .; j_call: TRBJ1-5; v_call: TRBV5-1; cdr3_aa: ASSLTGESNQPQH
clone_size: .; j_call: TRBJ1-2; v_call: TRBV2; cdr3_aa: ASSEGQYLLYGYT
clone_size: .; j_call: TRBJ2-5; v_call: TRBV7-2; cdr3_aa: ASSIKTGGGETQY
clone_size: .; j_call: TRBJ2-4; v_call: TRBV12-3/TRBV12-4; cdr3_aa: ASSYRVENIQY
clone_size: .; j_call: TRBJ2-3; v_call: TRBV4-3; cdr3_aa: ASSQEATDTQY
clone_size: .; j_call: TRBJ1-3; v_call: TRBV7-8; cdr3_aa: ASSSRGTGDGNTIY
clone_size: .; j_call: TRBJ1-6; v_call: TRBV28; cdr3_aa: ASRPTGGGSPLH
clone_size: .; j_call: TRBJ2-2; v_call: TRBV19; cdr3_aa: ASSTPGLPGELF
clone_size: .; j_call: TRBJ1-1; v_call: TRBV11-1; cdr3_aa: ASSLGHRGGNTEAF
clone_size: .; j_call: TRBJ1-2; v_call: TRBV4-3; cdr3_aa: ASSQVGGGAGYGYT
clone_size: .; j_call: TRBJ2-3; v_call: TRBV5-1; cdr3_aa: ASSSIGLAPADTQY
clone_size: .; j_call: TRBJ1-2; v_call: TRBV27; cdr3_aa: ASRWTGVGNYGYT
clone_size: few; j_call: TRBJ2-7; v_call: TRBV28; cdr3_aa: ASSPPLAGDYEQY
clone_size: .; j_call: TRBJ2-5; v_call: TRBV27; cdr3_aa: ASSKTGTQY
clone_size: .; j_call: TRBJ2-7; v_call: TRBV27; cdr3_aa: ASSWPGTGILEQY
clone_size: once; j_call: TRBJ1-1; v_call: TRBV5-4; cdr3_aa: ASSPWDRDTEAF
clone_size: .; j_call: TRBJ2-2; v_call: TRBV19; cdr3_aa: ASRSSTREFPGELF
clone_size: .; j_call: TRBJ1-5; v_call: TRBV21-1; cdr3_aa: ASSKFIGGACGQPQH
clone_size: once; j_call: TRBJ1-6; v_call: TRBV12-5; cdr3_aa: ASGLVLDRGSSPLH
clone_size: .; j_call: TRBJ2-2; v_call: TRBV4-2; cdr3_aa: ASSQDISGSTGELF
clone_size: .; j_call: TRBJ1-1; v_call: TRBV5-1; cdr3_aa: ASSVLGSEAF
clone_size: .; j_call: TRBJ1-1; v_call: TRBV6-2/TRBV6-3; cdr3_aa: ASSKNRETEAF
clone_size: .; j_call: TRBJ2-7; v_call: TRBV9; cdr3_aa: ASSVQGARFDEQY
clone_size: .; j_call: TRBJ2-2; v_call: TRBV27; cdr3_aa: ASSSPGPIRELF
clone_size: .; j_call: TRBJ2-7; v_call: TRBV6-2/TRBV6-3; cdr3_aa: ASSSVRKDRGGTYEQY
clone_size: few; j_call: TRBJ1-1; v_call: TRBV27; cdr3_aa: ASSFLPGQGGETEAF
clone_size: .; j_call: TRBJ2-3; v_call: TRBV28; cdr3_aa: ASSHERARADTQY
clone_size: .; j_call: TRBJ1-1; v_call: TRBV11-3; cdr3_aa: ASSSRGPNTEAF
clone_size: .; j_call: TRBJ1-6; v_call: TRBV19; cdr3_aa: ASSMTGGYNSPLH
clone_size: .; j_call: TRBJ2-1; v_call: TRBV4-1; cdr3_aa: ASSPTPGPDRVGYYNEQF
clone_size: .; j_call: TRBJ1-5; v_call: TRBV30; cdr3_aa: AWSVEPLQPQH
clone_size: .; j_call: TRBJ2-1; v_call: TRBV7-3; cdr3_aa: ASSFGAGNEQF
clone_size: .; j_call: TRBJ2-5; v_call: TRBV2; cdr3_aa: ASSEDAPRRETQY
clone_size: .; j_call: TRBJ2-7; v_call: TRBV19; cdr3_aa: ASSMVESAYEQY
clone_size: once; j_call: TRBJ2-1; v_call: TRBV13; cdr3_aa: ASSPGGTSALTEQF
clone_size: .; j_call: TRBJ2-3; v_call: TRBV6-1; cdr3_aa: ASSDHTDTQY
clone_size: .; j_call: TRBJ1-2; v_call: TRBV10-3; cdr3_aa: AISEEGDYGYT
clone_size: .; j_call: TRBJ1-2; v_call: TRBV4-3; cdr3_aa: ASSLGTGNYGYT
clone_size: .; j_call: TRBJ2-2; v_call: TRBV7-9; cdr3_aa: ASTLHTDGGELF
clone_size: few; j_call: TRBJ2-1; v_call: TRBV7-3; cdr3_aa: ASSSTGGNEQF
clone_size: few; j_call: TRBJ2-7; v_call: TRBV6-2/TRBV6-3; cdr3_aa: ASSWRGSYEQY
clone_size: .; j_call: TRBJ1-5; v_call: TRBV9; cdr3_aa: ASSVGGENQPQH
clone_size: .; j_call: TRBJ1-6; v_call: TRBV9; cdr3_aa: ASSVAGTEYSPLH
clone_size: .; j_call: TRBJ2-7; v_call: TRBV7-2; cdr3_aa: ASTPAGTDYEQY